Each of the 32 T cell receptor beta chains below was sequenced from the same sample in a study of molecular identifiers for immune sequencing clone quantification. TCRdb reprocessed the PCR reads with MiXCR, giving one entry per CDR3 protein. This table has about 320,000 distinct CDR3 sequences, about 22% appearing once. Input material: naive CD8+ T cells from blood, with Jurkat cell RNA spiked in. Subset in this sample: FACS-sorted CD8+CD4-CCR7+CD45RA+ naive T cells. Receptor source: a human donor in good health. Some libraries in this study had Jurkat cell RNA spiked in.

Comments on this clonotype: A much larger clone lies one base from this, so it may be a read error. The gene calls are TRBV4-3 and TRBJ2-7; possibly TRBD2 for D (6 bases). The CDR3 totals 16 residues. CDR1 is LGHNA and CDR2 is YSLEER in the germline V gene. CDR3 sequence (DNA): TGCACCAGCAGCCAAGATGTGCGGGGAAGCTCCTACGAGCAGTACTTC. This encodes CTSSQDVRGSSYEQYF.

The J gene is TRBJ2-7, the V gene TRBV11-2, with TRBD2 matching over 11 bases. Germline V lookup: CDR1 SGHAT, CDR2 FQNNGV. CDR3 length: 16 amino acids. V lost 4 bases and J lost 4; bases outside the gene matches: 9. CDR3 DNA sequence: TGTGCCAGCAGCTGGGACACTAGCGGGAGATGGTACGAGCAGTACTTC. Its translation is CASSWDTSGRWYEQYF.

This clonotype was counted many times. The V call is TRBV14, the J call TRBJ2-3; D gene uncertain. Germline V gene data show CDR1 as SGHDN and CDR2 as FVKESK. V lost 3 bases, J lost 8 bases, and 12 bases lay in between. CDR3 length equals 13 residues. The CDR3 is CASSQIHPPTQYF. In nucleotides, the CDR3 is TGTGCCAGCAGCCAGATCCACCCACCTACGCAGTATTTT.

Points on this clonotype: A much larger clone differs from this one at a single base, so this may be a read error. The V and J genes are TRBV7-9 and TRBJ2-3; D may be TRBD1 or TRBD2 (5 bases each). Per the germline V gene, CDR1 is SEHNR and CDR2 is FQNEAQ (reference sequence). The CDR3 covers 14 residues. The chain's CDR3 is CASGLARGADTQYF. CDR3 DNA: TGTGCCAGCGGCTTAGCAAGAGGGGCAGATACGCAGTATTTT.

Details on this clonotype: A single base separates this from a much larger clone, so it may be a read error. This sequence joins TRBV5-5 and TRBJ1-1; tentative D call: TRBD1 (5 bases). Per the germline V gene, CDR1 is SGHKS and CDR2 is YYEKEE (reference sequence). The CDR3 totals 14 residues. V shed 0 bases and J shed 6 bases, with 12 bases lying between them. CDR3 DNA sequence: TGTGCCAGCAGCTTGGAAATATGGGGCCCTGAAGCTTTCTTT. Encoded protein: CASSLEIWGPEAFF.

Remarks on this clonotype: This may be a read error, as it is one base from a much larger clone. The chain carries TRBV20-1 and TRBJ1-1, with no clear D. The CDR3 contains 13 residues. Trimming cost V 5 bases and J 0 bases, with 10 bases left between them. Germline V gene lookup returns CDR1 DFQATT and CDR2 SNEGSKA (reference sequence). CDR3 sequence reads: CSAGIAMNTEAFF. The CDR3 DNA reads TGCAGTGCTGGAATCGCCATGAACACTGAAGCTTTCTTT.

This clonotype was counted many times. The rearrangement links TRBV5-1 to TRBJ2-3; D gene ambiguous. Germline CDR1 and CDR2: SGHRS and YFSETQ. CDR3 size: 15 residues. V was pared by 0 bases and J by 0 bases, with 8 bases between. CDR3 nucleotides: TGCGCCAGCAGCTTGGCGGGTCAGAGCACAGATACGCAGTATTTT. This codes for CASSLAGQSTDTQYF.

The chain has TRBV12-3 or TRBV12-4 and TRBJ2-3; either TRBD1 or TRBD2 may supply D (5 bases each). Trimming stripped 5 bases from V and 4 bases from J, with 10 bases between. This CDR3 is 13 amino acids long. The CDR3 reads CASSTLGADTQYF. CDR3 nucleotide sequence: TGTGCCAGCAGTACACTAGGGGCAGATACGCAGTATTTT.

The chain couples TRBV12-5 to TRBJ2-7; D gene ambiguous. The CDR3 loop spans 13 amino acids. The ends were cut back, 7 bases at V and 4 bases at J, with 14 bases in the middle. In germline, CDR1 is LGHNT, CDR2 FRNRAP. In DNA form, the CDR3 reads TGTGCTAGTGCTCATAGCCCCGGGTACGAGCAGTACTTC. Translated: CASAHSPGYEQYF.

This clonotype was observed at least ten times. The V call is TRBV4-1, the J call TRBJ2-3; 10 bases fit TRBD2. This CDR3 has 18 amino acids. CDR1 and CDR2 from the germline V gene are MGHRA and YSYEKL. V lost 0 bases to trimming and J lost 4 bases; unmatched junction nucleotides: 10. The CDR3 loop is CASSQEMGLAIDPDTQYF. Written as DNA, the CDR3 is TGCGCCAGCAGCCAAGAGATGGGACTAGCGATAGACCCAGATACGCAGTATTTT.

This clonotype was picked up many times. The V call is TRBV11-2, the J call TRBJ2-3, with D perhaps being TRBD1 or TRBD2 (5 bases each). CDR1 SGHAT and CDR2 FQNNGV come from the germline V gene. Trimming removed 4 bases from V and 4 bases from J, with 6 bases in between. There are 12 residues in the CDR3. The CDR3 sequence: CASSWGPDTQYF. CDR3 coding DNA: TGTGCCAGCAGCTGGGGACCAGATACGCAGTATTTT.

The V and J genes are TRBV6-5 and TRBJ2-6; 8 bases align to TRBD1. This CDR3 comprises 15 residues. Trimming removed 5 bases from V and 3 bases from J; junction bases left unmatched: 3. Germline CDR1 reads MNHEY; CDR2 reads SVGAGI. The CDR3 loop reads CASSEQGVGANVLTF. For the CDR3, the DNA is TGTGCCAGCAGTGAACAGGGGGTTGGGGCCAACGTCCTGACTTTC.

This clonotype was found many times. The CDR3 sequence: CSVELGGNGGELFF. In nucleotides, the CDR3 is TGCAGCGTTGAACTTGGCGGGAACGGCGGGGAGCTGTTTTTT. The J gene is TRBJ2-2, the V gene TRBV29-1, with D tentatively TRBD2 (6 bases). The CDR3 has 14 amino acids. V dropped 2 bases and J dropped 7 bases, with 14 bases sitting between them. Germline V CDR1 and CDR2: SQVTM, ANQGSEA.

This clonotype turned up a few times. The J gene is TRBJ2-1, the V gene TRBV4-3; a possible D gene is TRBD1 (6 bases). Germline CDR1 and CDR2: LGHNA and YSLEER. Trimming pared 0 bases from V and 2 bases from J, leaving 8 bases between. There are 15 residues in the CDR3. CDR3 in DNA: TGCGCCAGCAGCCAAGAGGCAGGGGCCTACAATGAGCAGTTCTTC. Translation: CASSQEAGAYNEQFF.

The count of this clonotype is one. This may stem from a read error, because a much larger clone lies one nucleotide away. The CDR3 sequence is CASREGAGTVAFF. In nucleotides, the CDR3 is TGTGCCAGCAGAGAAGGGGCCGGAACTGTAGCTTTCTTT. This chain connects TRBV2 to TRBJ1-1, with D possibly TRBD1 on 5 matching bases. CDR3 length: 13 amino acids. The germline CDR1 and CDR2 sequences are SNHLY and FYNNEI. Combining the CDR3 with reference TRBV2 and TRBJ1-1 gives the whole variable domain EPEVTQTPSHQVTQMGQEVILRCVPISNHLYFYWYRQILGQKVEFLVSFYNNEISEKSEIFDDQFSVERPDGSNFTLKIRSTKLEDSAMYFCASREGAGTVAFFGQGTRLTVV.

This clonotype was counted at least ten times. The J gene is TRBJ1-1, the V gene TRBV19; 8 bases match TRBD1. After removal of 7 bases from V and 1 base from J, the junction contained 5 bases not matched to a gene. Germline CDR1 LNHDA, CDR2 SQIVND (reference sequence). The CDR3 loop spans 14 amino acids. The CDR3 DNA reads TGTGCCAGTACCATGACAGGGGCGAACACTGAAGCTTTCTTT. Translated: CASTMTGANTEAFF.

Points on this clonotype: This sequence may be a read error, since a much larger clone differs from it by one base. The J gene is TRBJ1-1, the V gene TRBV12-3 or TRBV12-4; TRBD1 might be the D (5 bases). The CDR3 has 15 amino acids. Trimming took 3 bases from V and 3 from J, leaving 14 bases between them. This chain's CDR3 is CASSFVGIGDTEAFF. DNA for the CDR3: TGTGCCAGCAGTTTTGTTGGGATAGGGGACACTGAAGCTTTCTTT.

This clonotype was observed many times. J is TRBJ1-1 and V is TRBV7-9; 8 bases agree with TRBD1. The junction had 4 bases not matched to a gene; V was cut back by 3 bases and J by 4 bases. The germline V gene encodes CDR1 SEHNR and CDR2 FQNEAQ (reference sequence). The CDR3 extends over 14 amino acids. The chain's CDR3 is CASSLDRATTEAFF. CDR3 coding DNA: TGTGCCAGCAGCTTGGACAGGGCGACCACTGAAGCTTTCTTT.

The chain joins TRBV9 to TRBJ1-2; D unclear. This CDR3 spans 14 amino acids. V lost 4 bases to trimming and J lost 6 bases, with 16 bases between them. Germline V gives CDR1 SGDLS, CDR2 YYNGEE. In nucleotides, the CDR3 is TGTGCCAGCAGCCCCGCATCCGGGGTGAATGGCTACACCTTC. Amino acids: CASSPASGVNGYTF.

Concerning this clonotype: This may stem from a read error, because a much larger clone lies one nucleotide away. J is TRBJ2-1 and V is TRBV7-2, with D unclear. Germline CDR1 reads SGHTA; CDR2 reads FQGNSA. The CDR3 runs to 15 residues. The DNA for the CDR3 is TGTGCCCGCAGCTCGCTTTTTGGTCCCTACAATGAGCAGTTCTTC. It codes for CARSSLFGPYNEQFF.

This chain joins TRBV4-2 and TRBJ1-5; no firm D call. Germline loops: CDR1 LGHNA, CDR2 YNFKEQ. V was pared by 2 bases and J by 7 bases, with 12 bases between. CDR3 length: 14 residues. CDR3 residues: CASSQTVLIQPQHF. The DNA for the CDR3 is TGTGCCAGCAGCCAAACGGTTCTAATCCAGCCCCAGCATTTT.

In this sample, this clonotype turned up once. This may come from a read error, since a much larger clone is one base off. This chain uses TRBV7-9 with TRBJ2-1; 8 bases align to TRBD2. Germline-derived CDR1 and CDR2 are SEHNR and FQNEAQ (reference sequence). The CDR3 runs 16 residues. The ends lost 0 bases at V and 12 bases at J; junction bases unmatched: 13. The CDR3 protein is CASSLALSGSRGVQFF. As DNA, the CDR3 is TGTGCCAGCAGCTTAGCGCTCAGCGGGAGTCGCGGTGTGCAGTTCTTC.

This clonotype has more than one count but fewer than ten. The chain uses TRBV20-1 and TRBJ2-3; 9 bases align to TRBD2. Germline-derived CDR1 and CDR2 are DFQATT and SNEGSKA (reference sequence). The CDR3 consists of 16 residues. V lost 6 bases to trimming and J lost 2 bases; unmatched junction nucleotides: 12. The CDR3 nucleotides are TGCAGTGCCCGCACCCTAGCGGGGACCTACACAGATACGCAGTATTTT. It codes for CSARTLAGTYTDTQYF.

The chain joins TRBV12-5 to TRBJ1-2; D is unresolved. The CDR3 is made up of 13 amino acids. The germline V and J ends were trimmed by 1 base and 4 bases, with 7 bases remaining between them. Germline V gene data show CDR1 as LGHNT and CDR2 as FRNRAP. The CDR3 nucleotides are TGTGCTAGTGGTTTGGGCAATGGCTATGGCTACACCTTC. It codes for CASGLGNGYGYTF.

This clonotype was counted a few times. This chain uses TRBV4-3 with TRBJ2-7; the D is unclear. CDR1 is LGHNA and CDR2 is YSLEER in the germline V gene. This CDR3 has 15 residues. The V and J ends lost 0 bases and 3 bases respectively, with 12 bases between them. The DNA of the CDR3 is TGCGCCAGCAGCCAAGATCGGGCCGCAGTCTACGAGCAGTACTTC. Residues: CASSQDRAAVYEQYF.

A remark on this clonotype: This may come from a read error, since a much larger clone is one base off. J is TRBJ2-3 and V is TRBV5-6; 11 positions match TRBD2. Germline loops: CDR1 SGHDT, CDR2 YYEEEE. CDR3 length: 16 amino acids. The CDR3 nucleotides are TGTACCAGCAGCTGGCGACTAGCGGGACTTCCAGATACGCAGTATTTT. Its translation is CTSSWRLAGLPDTQYF.

This clonotype has just a few counts. The rearrangement joins TRBV2 to TRBJ1-2, with D unresolved. The germline CDR1 and CDR2 sequences are SNHLY and FYNNEI. CDR3 length: 13 amino acids. V lost 1 base and J lost 6, with 9 bases in between. CDR3: CASSEGRRDGYTF. For the CDR3, the DNA is TGTGCCAGCAGTGAAGGTCGCCGCGATGGCTACACCTTC.

This clonotype was found many times. V usage is TRBV5-8 and J usage is TRBJ1-5, with no clear D. V was shortened by 2 bases and J by 0 bases, with 9 bases between the two germline ends. The CDR3 length is 15 residues. The V gene's germline CDR1 is SGHTS and CDR2 YDEGEE. In DNA, the CDR3 is TGTGCCAGCAGCTTTGGTTCGATTAGCAATCAGCCCCAGCATTTT. It yields the protein CASSFGSISNQPQHF.

With regard to this clonotype: This may stem from a read error, because a much larger clone lies one nucleotide away. The rearrangement joins TRBV7-9 to TRBJ2-7; D is ambiguous. Germline V gene data show CDR1 as SEHNR and CDR2 as FQNEAQ (reference sequence). CDR3 size: 12 residues. The CDR3 bases are TGTGCCAGCAGCCCAACCTTCTACGGGCAGTACTTC. Translation gives CASSPTFYGQYF.

The chain is built from TRBV6-5 and TRBJ2-3, with a possible D match to TRBD2 (6 bases). CDR3 length: 16 residues. Germline CDR1 and CDR2: MNHEY and SVGAGI. The V end was cut by 8 bases, the J end by 5 bases, with 23 bases between. The CDR3 sequence: CASGFWGGRHGDTQYF. DNA for the CDR3: TGTGCCAGCGGTTTCTGGGGAGGCAGGCATGGAGATACGCAGTATTTT.

Concerning this clonotype itself: This CDR3 fails to terminate in the conserved phenylalanine or tryptophan, so it likely reflects a read error. V gene TRBV11-2 combines with J gene TRBJ2-1; unclear D gene. V lost 0 bases to trimming and J lost 5 bases, with 2 bases between them. Looked up from germline, CDR1 is SGHAT and CDR2 is FQNNGV. CDR3 length: 12 residues. CDR3 DNA: TGTGCCAGCAGCTTAGAGGACAATGAGCAGTTCTTA. Translation gives CASSLEDNEQFL.

This clonotype appeared many times. V is TRBV29-1 and J is TRBJ2-5; perhaps TRBD1 as D (6 bases). Trimming left V 2 bases short and J 2 bases short, with 9 bases between. The CDR3 covers 13 residues. CDR1 SQVTM and CDR2 ANQGSEA come from the germline V gene. CDR3 sequence reads: CSVESGDQETQYF. For the CDR3, the DNA is TGCAGCGTTGAATCAGGGGATCAAGAGACCCAGTACTTC.